The 18 T cell receptor beta chains in this list originate from one sample, sequenced in a study of graft-versus-host responses after intestinal transplantation. The method was immunoSEQ multiplex PCR; TCRdb's version includes in-frame clones alone and lacks a portion of them. This sample has 15,000 to 20,000 clones, with around 90% found just once. Sequencing used PBMCs, obtained approximately 3.5 months after intestinal transplant. These receptor sequences come from a human patient who received an intestinal transplant, so some T cells may come from the graft donor.

The rearrangement joins TRBV19 to TRBJ1-3; D is unclear. V gave up 2 bases and J gave up 0 bases, with 2 bases separating them. CDR3 length: 13 residues. The germline V gene has CDR1 LNHDA and CDR2 SQIVND (reference sequence). This CDR3 is CASSISSGNTIYF. The CDR3 DNA follows: TGTGCCAGTAGTATAAGCTCTGGAAACACCATATATTTT.

This sequence joins TRBV6-1 and TRBJ1-2; TRBD1 agrees at 9 bases. Germline V CDR1 and CDR2: MNHNS, SASEGT. The length of the CDR3 is 17 residues. V dropped 3 bases and J dropped 3; count of bases not matched to a gene: 11. The CDR3 spells CASSDGTGLESYYGYTF. The CDR3, as DNA: TGTGCCAGCAGTGACGGGACAGGGTTGGAAAGCTACTATGGCTACACCTTC.

This clone has just a few counts. V usage is TRBV4-1 and J usage is TRBJ2-7; D call uncertain. CDR1 and CDR2 (germline): MGHRA, YSYEKL. CDR3 length: 14 amino acids. Trimming stripped 1 base from V and 2 bases from J, with 9 bases between. CDR3 DNA sequence: TGCGCCAGCAGCCAAGGGGCAGGCCCCTACGAGCAGTACTTC. It is translated as CASSQGAGPYEQYF.

V is TRBV9 and J is TRBJ1-4, with D maybe TRBD1 (5 bases). Germline V lookup: CDR1 SGDLS, CDR2 YYNGEE. Trimming shortened V by 5 bases and J by 7 bases, and 21 bases separated the two germline ends. The CDR3 runs 16 residues. CDR3 in DNA: TGTGCCAGCAGTCAAAGCCTAAACGGGAGGGGTGAAAAACTGTTTTTT. Translating gives CASSQSLNGRGEKLFF.

This chain connects TRBV6-1 to TRBJ1-5; 7 bases align to TRBD1. CDR3 size: 14 residues. J lost 7 bases, V lost 5 bases, and 8 bases had no gene match. CDR1 and CDR2 from the germline V gene are MNHNS and SASEGT. The DNA for the CDR3 is TGTGCCAGCAGTTCCAAGGGGGCTGGGCAGCCCCAGCATTTT. Protein sequence: CASSSKGAGQPQHF.

This chain joins TRBV9 and TRBJ2-3, with D possibly TRBD2 on 5 matching bases. This CDR3 region has 16 residues. From germline, CDR1 is SGDLS and CDR2 YYNGEE. V was cut by 0 bases and J by 0 bases, with 11 bases left in between. The chain's CDR3 is CASSVEGGPSTDTQYF. CDR3 sequence (DNA): TGTGCCAGCAGCGTAGAGGGCGGGCCGAGCACAGATACGCAGTATTTT.

The J gene is TRBJ2-3, the V gene TRBV4-2, with TRBD2 matching over 7 bases. The CDR3 spans 16 residues. Germline CDR1 and CDR2: LGHNA and YNFKEQ. The trim removed 4 bases at V and 4 bases at J, leaving 11 bases unmatched. Written as DNA, the CDR3 is TGTGCCAGCAGCCCAGAACGCGGGAGCTCGGCAGATACGCAGTATTTT. Translation: CASSPERGSSADTQYF.

In this sample, this clone turned up once. The chain recombines TRBV6-6 with TRBJ1-2; no clear D gene. The CDR3 is made up of 13 amino acids. The V end was cut by 2 bases, the J end by 4 bases, with 8 bases between. CDR1 and CDR2 from the germline V gene are MNHNY and SVGAGI (reference sequence). In DNA form, the CDR3 reads TGTGCCAGCAGTTACGCTGGGCCCTATGGCTACACCTTC. Translated: CASSYAGPYGYTF.

The chain employs TRBV7-8 and TRBJ2-7; D gene ambiguous. Per the germline V gene, CDR1 is SGHVS and CDR2 is FQNEAQ. Trimming cost V 4 bases and J 0 bases, with 4 bases left between them. The CDR3 length is 12 residues. The CDR3 nucleotides are TGTGCCAGCAGCTCCAACTCCTACGAGCAGTACTTC. It encodes CASSSNSYEQYF. Drawing the rest from reference TRBV7-8 and TRBJ2-7, the complete variable domain is GAGVSQSPRYKVAKRGQDVALRCDPISGHVSLFWYQQALGQGPEFLTYFQNEAQLDKSGLPSDRFFAERPEGSVSTLKIQRTQQEDSAVYLCASSSNSYEQYFGPGTRLTVT.

The gene calls are TRBV27 and TRBJ2-2; the match to TRBD2 covers 8 bases. The CDR3 contains 19 residues. The junction had 12 bases not matched to a gene; V was cut back by 3 bases and J by 0 bases. Germline V gene lookup returns CDR1 MNHEY and CDR2 SMNVEV (reference sequence). The CDR3, as DNA: TGTGCCAGCAGTTTGTCTCTGCTAGCGGGCTACGCGAACACCGGGGAGCTGTTTTTT. Translated, it gives CASSLSLLAGYANTGELFF.

This chain uses TRBV27 with TRBJ2-5, with unresolved D. Per the germline V gene, CDR1 is MNHEY and CDR2 is SMNVEV (reference sequence). Trimming left V 3 bases short and J 1 base short, with 6 bases between. This CDR3 is 13 amino acids long. CDR3 region: CASSLAVQETQYF. The CDR3 DNA sequence: TGTGCCAGCAGTTTGGCGGTCCAAGAGACCCAGTACTTC.

The chain employs TRBV7-9 and TRBJ2-3; D might be TRBD2 (5 bases). V lost 1 base, J lost 5 bases, and 13 bases lay in between. From germline, CDR1 is SEHNR and CDR2 FQNEAQ (reference sequence). This CDR3 is 15 amino acids long. The CDR3 DNA sequence: TGTGCCAGCAGCTTAGTTATGGCTAGCCGAGATACGCAGTATTTT. Translating gives CASSLVMASRDTQYF. The variable domain in full, completed from reference TRBV7-9 and TRBJ2-3, reads DTGVSQNPRHKITKRGQNVTFRCDPISEHNRLYWYRQTLGQGPEFLTYFQNEAQLEKSRLLSDRFSAERPKGSFSTLEIQRTEQGDSAMYLCASSLVMASRDTQYFGPGTRLTVL.

This rearrangement joins TRBV7-9 to TRBJ2-7; maybe TRBD2 (6 bases). Germline values: CDR1 SEHNR, CDR2 FQNEAQ (reference sequence). The CDR3 totals 16 residues. Trimming took off 3 bases at V and 0 bases at J, with 15 bases between the two ends. The CDR3 protein is CASSFLIAGSSYEQYF. CDR3 DNA: TGTGCCAGCAGCTTTTTAATCGCGGGGTCCTCCTACGAGCAGTACTTC. Complete variable domain (other parts from reference TRBV7-9 and TRBJ2-7): DTGVSQNPRHKITKRGQNVTFRCDPISEHNRLYWYRQTLGQGPEFLTYFQNEAQLEKSRLLSDRFSAERPKGSFSTLEIQRTEQGDSAMYLCASSFLIAGSSYEQYFGPGTRLTVT.

The rearrangement links TRBV6-4 to TRBJ2-1; 12 nucleotides align to TRBD2. Germline loops: CDR1 MRHNA, CDR2 SNTAGT. The CDR3 covers 15 residues. V was pared by 0 bases and J by 8 bases, with 2 bases of the junction left unmatched. As DNA, the CDR3 is TGTGCCAGCAGTGACTCGACTAGCGGGAGTGATGAGCAGTTCTTC. Its translation is CASSDSTSGSDEQFF.

The chain carries TRBV7-9 and TRBJ2-1, with 8 bases lining up with TRBD2. Per germline, CDR1 SEHNR and CDR2 FQNEAQ (reference sequence). This CDR3 has 15 residues. With V trimmed by 5 bases and J by 0 bases, 3 bases remained unmatched. The CDR3 sequence is CASSPSGSSYNEQFF. The CDR3, as DNA: TGTGCCAGCAGCCCGAGCGGGAGCTCCTACAATGAGCAGTTCTTC.

The V call is TRBV27, the J call TRBJ2-7, with 11 positions matching TRBD1. Trimming at V came to 2 bases and at J to 5 bases, leaving 8 bases not matched to a gene. The CDR3 is 16 amino acids. The germline V gene encodes CDR1 MNHEY and CDR2 SMNVEV (reference sequence). CDR3 amino acids: CASSLQGQGAWDEQYF. Written as DNA, the CDR3 is TGTGCCAGCAGTTTACAAGGACAGGGGGCTTGGGACGAGCAGTACTTC.

V is TRBV2 and J is TRBJ2-7; 8 positions agree with TRBD1. The J segment lost 0 bases and the V segment lost 9 bases, leaving 4 bases of the junction unmatched. The CDR3 sequence is 13 residues long. The V gene's germline CDR1 is SNHLY and CDR2 FYNNEI. In DNA form, the CDR3 reads TGTGCCAGTTCGACAGGGGTCTCCTACGAGCAGTACTTC. The encoded protein is CASSTGVSYEQYF.

The chain combines TRBV9 with TRBJ1-1; TRBD1 might be the D (5 bases). Trimming pared 4 bases from V and 0 bases from J, leaving 13 bases between. The CDR3 is made up of 15 amino acids. Germline CDR1 reads SGDLS; CDR2 reads YYNGEE. Written as DNA, the CDR3 is TGTGCCAGCAGCCCAGAGGGACGGATGAACACTGAAGCTTTCTTT. Translating gives CASSPEGRMNTEAFF.